The entry below gives a single T cell receptor (beta chain) sequence along with its context. The target antigen is unknown. The sample belongs to a study of shared clonotypes between healthy human individuals. Study as a whole: The donor pool was made up of two women and a few men aged 18 to 49. Overall study findings and caveats: A limitation of the genetic and exposure-history diversity represented arose from few donors.

Recent vaccinations or acute infections were absent in the healthy HIV-negative adult donors. An even split of each subset's genomic DNA across several immunoSEQ plates was performed. Sequencing used immunoSEQ multiplex PCR; TCRdb keeps in-frame clones, though not all of them. The table lists 400,000 to 500,000 clones, 60% to 85% of them singletons. The sequence derives from a woman in her thirties or forties in good health. Some clones in this sample may be carry-over from other donors' samples. Sequenced: PBMCs.

As DNA, the CDR3 is TGTGCCAGCAGTGGCGGTGGTGTACCGGGACACCTTCTAGAGACCCAGTACTTC. Translating it yields CASSGGGVPGHLLETQYF. This chain uses TRBV2 with TRBJ2-5; D is perhaps TRBD1 (6 bases). The CDR3 totals 18 residues. V lost 4 bases, J lost 4 bases, and 25 bases lay in between. In germline, CDR1 is SNHLY, CDR2 FYNNEI.